Detailed here is one T cell receptor (beta chain). Its specificity is unknown. Arm-PCR with iRepertoire HTBI primers amplified the CDR3 regions for these TCR beta libraries. One entry per CDR3 protein results from TCRdb running MiXCR on the multiplex PCR reads. The data contain over 350,000 distinct CDR3 sequences, about 15% of them singletons. The V and J ends lost 8 bases and 4 bases respectively, with 14 bases between them. The CDR3 extends over 13 amino acids. This sample stems from a study of regulatory T cells in long-lasting Graves disease. General observations from the study: Peripheral blood alone, not thyroid tissue, underwent study. Persistent disease samples used TRBV28, TRBJ1-2 and TRBJ2-5 preferentially.

Time point meaning: newly diagnosed GD, antithyroid drugs for less than 3 months. Construction of the TCR library relied on RNA isolated from PBMCs. These data also formed part of another study, on T cells in Graves' hyperthyroidism and ophthalmopathy.

The chain joins TRBV12-3 or TRBV12-4 to TRBJ1-1; D not certain. Sequencing used peripheral blood mononuclear cells (PBMCs), obtained at new diagnosis, from a patient treated with antithyroid drugs. This clonotype was sampled from a woman between 40 and 55 years old with Graves disease. The DNA of the CDR3 is TGTGCCAGCTCCTCAGGCTTATTCACTGAAGCTTTCTTT. This translates into CASSSGLFTEAFF.